The source of this T cell receptor (beta chain) is a study of CD8+CD57+ T cells in acquired aplastic anemia. Study background: On average, sorted CD4+ and CD8+ cells gave 3.2 ug of DNA. Mean read depth for CD4+ cells from healthy donors was around 11 million. Notes on the study in general: The number of CD8+ CDR3 sequences shared by patients and controls was approximately 28.

This clonotype was detected only once. The antigen remains unidentified. Researchers used genomic DNA as the template to profile TCR beta VDJ and CDR3. MiXCR, run by TCRdb on the reads, gives a single entry per CDR3 protein. The sample contains about 210,000 distinct CDR3 sequences, under 65% of which appear only once. Germline-derived CDR1 and CDR2 are SGHTA and FQGTGA. This CDR3 is 14 amino acids long. V lost 7 bases and J lost 1, with 14 bases in between. This clonotype was sampled from a human donor in good health. The specimen sequenced was sorted CD4+, CD8+, or CD8+CD57+ T cells (not recorded which) from PBMCs. The genes are TRBV7-3 and TRBJ2-7, with TRBD1 as a possible D gene (7 bases). The DNA of the CDR3 is TGTGCCAGCACCCAGGGGGGATCGTCCTACGAGCAGTACTTC. It specifies CASTQGGSSYEQYF.